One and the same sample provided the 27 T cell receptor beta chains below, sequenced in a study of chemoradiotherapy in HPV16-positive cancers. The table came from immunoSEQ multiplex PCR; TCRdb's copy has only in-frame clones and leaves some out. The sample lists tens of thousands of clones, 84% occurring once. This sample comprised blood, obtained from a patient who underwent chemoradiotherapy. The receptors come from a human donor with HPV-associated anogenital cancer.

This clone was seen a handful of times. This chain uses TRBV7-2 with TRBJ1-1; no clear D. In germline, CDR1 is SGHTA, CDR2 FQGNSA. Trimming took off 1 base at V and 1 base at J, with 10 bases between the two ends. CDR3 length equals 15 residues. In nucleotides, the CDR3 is TGTGCCAGCAGCTTAGTTGGCGGGCAGAACACTGAAGCTTTCTTT. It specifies CASSLVGGQNTEAFF.

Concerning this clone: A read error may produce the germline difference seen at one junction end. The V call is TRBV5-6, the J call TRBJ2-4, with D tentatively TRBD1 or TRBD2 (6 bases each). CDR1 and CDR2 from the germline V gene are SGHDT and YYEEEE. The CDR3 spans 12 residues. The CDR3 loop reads CASSPFGGSPNF. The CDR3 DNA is TGTGCCAGCAGCCCTTTCGGGGGCAGCCCGAACTTC.

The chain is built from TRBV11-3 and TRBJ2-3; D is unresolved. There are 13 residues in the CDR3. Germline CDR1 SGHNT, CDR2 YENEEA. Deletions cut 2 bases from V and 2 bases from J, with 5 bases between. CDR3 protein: CASSLSVTDTQYF. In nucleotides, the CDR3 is TGTGCCAGCAGCTTATCTGTCACAGATACGCAGTATTTT.

The CDR3, as DNA: TGTGCCAGCACCGAGGAGGGGGCTGGCTATAATTCACCCCTCCACTTT. This sequence encodes CASTEEGAGYNSPLHF. This chain joins TRBV2 and TRBJ1-6; 7 nucleotides match TRBD1. Germline lookup yields CDR1 SNHLY and CDR2 FYNNEI. The V segment lost 7 bases and the J segment 3 bases; nucleotides outside the gene matches: 9. This CDR3 region has 16 residues.

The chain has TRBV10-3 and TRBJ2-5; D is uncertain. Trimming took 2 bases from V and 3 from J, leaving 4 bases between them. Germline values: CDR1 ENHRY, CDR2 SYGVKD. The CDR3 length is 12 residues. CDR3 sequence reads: CAISEQEETQYF. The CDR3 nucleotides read TGTGCCATCAGTGAGCAAGAAGAGACCCAGTACTTC.

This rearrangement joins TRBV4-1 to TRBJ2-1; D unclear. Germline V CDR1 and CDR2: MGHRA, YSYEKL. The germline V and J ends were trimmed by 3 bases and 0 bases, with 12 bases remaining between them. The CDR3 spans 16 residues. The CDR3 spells CASSHLDMVSYNEQFF. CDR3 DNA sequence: TGCGCCAGCAGCCACTTGGATATGGTCTCCTACAATGAGCAGTTCTTC.

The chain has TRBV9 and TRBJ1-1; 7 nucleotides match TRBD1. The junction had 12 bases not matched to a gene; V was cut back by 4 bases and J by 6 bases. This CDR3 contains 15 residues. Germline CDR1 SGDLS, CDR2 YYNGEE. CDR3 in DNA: TGTGCCAGCAGCCCCCGACAGGGAGAGCTTTCTGAAGCTTTCTTT. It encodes CASSPRQGELSEAFF.

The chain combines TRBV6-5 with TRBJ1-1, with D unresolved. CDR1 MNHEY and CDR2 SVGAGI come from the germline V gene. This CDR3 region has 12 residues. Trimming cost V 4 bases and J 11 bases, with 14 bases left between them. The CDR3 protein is CASSSLWGEAFF. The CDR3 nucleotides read TGTGCCAGCAGTTCGCTTTGGGGAGAGGCTTTCTTT.

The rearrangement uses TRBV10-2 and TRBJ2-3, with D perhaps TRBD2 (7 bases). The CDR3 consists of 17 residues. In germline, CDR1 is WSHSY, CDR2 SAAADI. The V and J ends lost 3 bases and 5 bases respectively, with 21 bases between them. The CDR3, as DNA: TGCGCCAGCAGTGATATTTGGGGGGGCTTAATCGGAGATACGCAGTATTTT. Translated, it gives CASSDIWGGLIGDTQYF.

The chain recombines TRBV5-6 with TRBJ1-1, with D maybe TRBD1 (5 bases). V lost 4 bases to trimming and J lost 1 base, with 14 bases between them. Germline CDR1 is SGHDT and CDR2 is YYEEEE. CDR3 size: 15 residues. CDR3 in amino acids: CASSREGLTNTEAFF. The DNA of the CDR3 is TGTGCCAGCAGCAGGGAGGGACTCACGAACACTGAAGCTTTCTTT.

The CDR3 DNA sequence: TGCGCCAGCAGCCAAGAAGGAAGCGGTTCCTACGAGCAGTACTTC. This codes for CASSQEGSGSYEQYF. The chain couples TRBV4-1 to TRBJ2-7; TRBD2 is a possible D gene (5 bases). The CDR3 spans 15 residues. CDR1 MGHRA and CDR2 YSYEKL come from the germline V gene. Trimming left V 0 bases short and J 1 base short, with 10 bases between.

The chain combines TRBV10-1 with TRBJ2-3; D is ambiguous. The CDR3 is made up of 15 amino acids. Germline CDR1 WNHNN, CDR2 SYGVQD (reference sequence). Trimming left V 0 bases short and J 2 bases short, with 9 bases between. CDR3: CASSESSVPTDTQYF. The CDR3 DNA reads TGCGCCAGCAGTGAGTCGTCGGTGCCCACAGATACGCAGTATTTT.

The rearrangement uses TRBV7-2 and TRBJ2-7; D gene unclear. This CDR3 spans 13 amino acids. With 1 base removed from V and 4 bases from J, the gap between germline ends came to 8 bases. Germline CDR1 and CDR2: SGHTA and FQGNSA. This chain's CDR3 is CASSLEIQYEQYV. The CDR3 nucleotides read TGTGCCAGCAGCTTAGAGATTCAATACGAGCAGTACGTC.

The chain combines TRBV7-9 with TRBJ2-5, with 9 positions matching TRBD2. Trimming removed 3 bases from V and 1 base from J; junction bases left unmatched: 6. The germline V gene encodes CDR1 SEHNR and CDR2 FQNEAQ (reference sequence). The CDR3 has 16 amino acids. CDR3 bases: TGTGCCAGCAGCTTCCTAGCGGGGCAGGCCCAAGAGACCCAGTACTTC. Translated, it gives CASSFLAGQAQETQYF.

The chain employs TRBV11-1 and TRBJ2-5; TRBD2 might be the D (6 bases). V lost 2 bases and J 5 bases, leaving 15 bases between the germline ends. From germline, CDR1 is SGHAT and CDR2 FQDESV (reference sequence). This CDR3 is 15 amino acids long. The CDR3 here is CASSLYSEGSETQYF. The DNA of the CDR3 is TGTGCCAGCAGCTTATACTCGGAGGGCTCGGAGACCCAGTACTTC.

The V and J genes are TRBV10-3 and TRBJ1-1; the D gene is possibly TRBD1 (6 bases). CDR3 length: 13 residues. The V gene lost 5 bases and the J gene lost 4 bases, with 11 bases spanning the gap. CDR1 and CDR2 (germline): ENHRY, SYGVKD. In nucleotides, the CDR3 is TGTGCCATCAGTACAGGGATGGGCACTGAAGCTTTCTTT. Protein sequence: CAISTGMGTEAFF.

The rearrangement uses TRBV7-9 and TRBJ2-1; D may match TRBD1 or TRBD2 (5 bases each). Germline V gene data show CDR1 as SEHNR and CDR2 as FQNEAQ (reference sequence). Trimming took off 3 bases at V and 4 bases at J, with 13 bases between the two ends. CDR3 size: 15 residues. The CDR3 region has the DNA TGTGCCAGCAGCTTCCCGGGACGGACGTACAATGAGCAGTTCTTC. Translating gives CASSFPGRTYNEQFF.

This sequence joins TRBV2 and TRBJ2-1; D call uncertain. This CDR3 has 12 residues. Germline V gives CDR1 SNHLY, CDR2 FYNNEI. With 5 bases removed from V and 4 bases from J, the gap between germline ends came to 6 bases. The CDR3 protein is CASSPPYNEQFF. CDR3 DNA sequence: TGTGCCAGCAGTCCCCCTTACAATGAGCAGTTCTTC.

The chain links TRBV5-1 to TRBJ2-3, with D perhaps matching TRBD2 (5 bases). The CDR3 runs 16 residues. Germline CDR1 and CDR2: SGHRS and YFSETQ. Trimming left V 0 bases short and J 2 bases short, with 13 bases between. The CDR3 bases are TGCGCCAGCAGCTTGGCCGGGGTGACCCACACAGATACGCAGTATTTT. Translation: CASSLAGVTHTDTQYF.

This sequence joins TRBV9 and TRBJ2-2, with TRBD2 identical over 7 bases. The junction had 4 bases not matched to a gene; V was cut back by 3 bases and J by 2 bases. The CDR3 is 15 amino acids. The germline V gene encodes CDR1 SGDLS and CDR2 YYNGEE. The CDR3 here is CASSEGGANTGELFF. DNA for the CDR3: TGTGCCAGCAGCGAGGGAGGGGCAAACACCGGGGAGCTGTTTTTT.

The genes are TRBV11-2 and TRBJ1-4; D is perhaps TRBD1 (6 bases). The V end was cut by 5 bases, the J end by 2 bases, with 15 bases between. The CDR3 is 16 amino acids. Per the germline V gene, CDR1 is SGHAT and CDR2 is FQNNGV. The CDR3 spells CASSLNRVGTNEKLFF. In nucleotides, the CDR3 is TGTGCCAGCAGCCTCAACAGGGTCGGTACTAATGAAAAACTGTTTTTT. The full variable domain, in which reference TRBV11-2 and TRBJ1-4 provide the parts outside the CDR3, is EAGVAQSPRYKIIEKRQSVAFWCNPISGHATLYWYQQILGQGPKLLIQFQNNGVVDDSQLPKDRFSAERLKGVDSTLKIQPAKLEDSAVYLCASSLNRVGTNEKLFFGSGTQLSVL.

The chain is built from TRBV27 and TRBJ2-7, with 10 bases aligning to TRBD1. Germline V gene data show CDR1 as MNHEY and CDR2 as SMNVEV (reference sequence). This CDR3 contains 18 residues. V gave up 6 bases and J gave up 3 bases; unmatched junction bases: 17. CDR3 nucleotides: TGTGCCAGCAGCCTTACCGGGACAGGGGTCCTTTTAGTCTACGAGCAGTACTTC. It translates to CASSLTGTGVLLVYEQYF.

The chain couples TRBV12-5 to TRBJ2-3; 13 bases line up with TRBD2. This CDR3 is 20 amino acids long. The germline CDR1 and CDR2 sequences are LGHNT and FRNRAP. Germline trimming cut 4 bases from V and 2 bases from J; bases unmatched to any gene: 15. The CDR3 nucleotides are TGTGCTAGTGGTTCCCAATACCTCGGACTAGCGGGGGCCTTCACAGATACGCAGTATTTT. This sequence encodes CASGSQYLGLAGAFTDTQYF.

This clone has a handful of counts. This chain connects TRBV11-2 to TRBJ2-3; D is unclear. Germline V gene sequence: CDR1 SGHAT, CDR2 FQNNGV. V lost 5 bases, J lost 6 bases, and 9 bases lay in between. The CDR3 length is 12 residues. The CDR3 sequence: CASSHGSDTQYF. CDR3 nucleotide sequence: TGTGCCAGCAGCCACGGATCCGATACGCAGTATTTT.

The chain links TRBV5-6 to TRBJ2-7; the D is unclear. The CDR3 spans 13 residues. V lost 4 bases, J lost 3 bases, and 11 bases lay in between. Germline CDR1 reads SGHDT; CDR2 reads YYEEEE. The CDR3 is CASSRRPNYEQYF. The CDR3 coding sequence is TGTGCCAGCAGCCGTCGACCGAACTACGAGCAGTACTTC.

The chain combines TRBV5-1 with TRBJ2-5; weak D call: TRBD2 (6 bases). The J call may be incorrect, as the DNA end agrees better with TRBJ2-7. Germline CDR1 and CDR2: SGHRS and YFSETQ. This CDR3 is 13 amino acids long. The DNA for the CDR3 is TGCGCCAGCAGCCTGGGGACTTTCTACGAGCAGTACTTC. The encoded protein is CASSLGTFYEQYF.

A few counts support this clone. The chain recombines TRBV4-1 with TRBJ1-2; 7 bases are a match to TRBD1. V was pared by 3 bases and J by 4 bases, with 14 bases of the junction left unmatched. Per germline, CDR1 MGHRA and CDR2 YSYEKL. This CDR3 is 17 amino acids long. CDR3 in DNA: TGCGCCAGCAGCCAGTCAGAACGACAGGGACGTATCTATGGCTACACCTTC. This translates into CASSQSERQGRIYGYTF.